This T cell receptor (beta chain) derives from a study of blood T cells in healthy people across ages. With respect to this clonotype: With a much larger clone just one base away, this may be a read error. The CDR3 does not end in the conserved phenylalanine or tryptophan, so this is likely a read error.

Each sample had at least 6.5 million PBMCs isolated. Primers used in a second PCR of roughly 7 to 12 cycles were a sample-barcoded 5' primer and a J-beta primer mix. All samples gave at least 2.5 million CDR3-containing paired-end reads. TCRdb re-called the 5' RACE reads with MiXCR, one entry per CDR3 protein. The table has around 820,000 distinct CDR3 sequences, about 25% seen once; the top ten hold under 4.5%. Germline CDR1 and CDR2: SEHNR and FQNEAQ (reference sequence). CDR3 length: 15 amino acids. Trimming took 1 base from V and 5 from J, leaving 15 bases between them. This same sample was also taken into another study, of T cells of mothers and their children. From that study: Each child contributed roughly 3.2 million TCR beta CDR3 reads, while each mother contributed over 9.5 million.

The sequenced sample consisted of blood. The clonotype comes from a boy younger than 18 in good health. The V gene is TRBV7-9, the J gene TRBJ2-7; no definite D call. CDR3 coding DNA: TGTGCCAGCAGCTTAGGGCCCGGGTCAGTCCACGAGCAGTACTCC. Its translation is CASSLGPGSVHEQYS.